These 14 T cell receptor beta chains were sequenced from one sample in a study of spatial heterogeneity in lung cancer. Time point meaning: sample taken at primary tumor resection. TCRdb reprocessed the 5' RACE reads via MiXCR and lists one record per CDR3 protein. The top ten clones hold about 57% of a sample with approximately 44,000 distinct CDR3 sequences, approximately 14% of them seen once. The sequences come from PBMCs, collected at surgery. The source is a male donor with early-stage non-small cell lung cancer.

This clonotype came up many times. The chain couples TRBV20-1 to TRBJ2-5; D not certain. V was cut by 6 bases and J by 2 bases, with 7 bases left in between. CDR3 length: 11 residues. Per the germline V gene, CDR1 is DFQATT and CDR2 is SNEGSKA (reference sequence). The CDR3, as DNA: TGCAGTGCCGACCGGCAAGAGACCCAGTACTTC. Translating it yields CSADRQETQYF.

This chain links TRBV5-6 with TRBJ1-2; TRBD1 is a possible D gene (6 bases). The CDR3 contains 11 residues. Germline values: CDR1 SGHDT, CDR2 YYEEEE. V was pared by 10 bases and J by 4 bases, with 11 bases between. CDR3 amino acids: CASTDSYGYTF. As DNA, the CDR3 is TGTGCCTCCACGGACAGCTATGGCTACACCTTC.

This clonotype was counted at least ten times. The chain uses TRBV7-9 and TRBJ1-6; tentative D call: TRBD1 (6 bases). V dropped 10 bases and J dropped 9 bases, with 16 bases sitting between them. Germline assignment: CDR1 SEHNR and CDR2 FQNEAQ (reference sequence). The CDR3 loop spans 13 amino acids. The CDR3 sequence is CAISPGEPSPLHF. CDR3 DNA: TGTGCCATTAGTCCAGGGGAACCTTCACCCCTCCACTTT. The full variable domain, rest sourced from reference TRBV7-9 and TRBJ1-6, is DTGVSQNPRHKITKRGQNVTFRCDPISEHNRLYWYRQTLGQGPEFLTYFQNEAQLEKSRLLSDRFSAERPKGSFSTLEIQRTEQGDSAMYLCAISPGEPSPLHFGNGTRLTVT.

The chain recombines TRBV5-1 with TRBJ1-2; 9 nucleotides line up with TRBD1. The germline CDR1 and CDR2 sequences are SGHRS and YFSETQ. This CDR3 is 13 amino acids long. Unmatched junction bases numbered 5, after V lost 4 bases and J lost 7 bases. Here the CDR3 DNA reads TGCGCCAGCAGCCCGGGACAGGGTCGTGGCTACACCTTC. It translates to CASSPGQGRGYTF.

This clonotype was observed a handful of times. This rearrangement joins TRBV7-2 to TRBJ2-3; D remains ambiguous. This CDR3 has 15 amino acids. Germline CDR1 and CDR2: SGHTA and FQGNSA. Trimming cost V 1 base and J 0 bases, with 8 bases left between them. DNA for the CDR3: TGTGCCAGCAGCTTAGTCAGCACTAGCACAGATACGCAGTATTTT. Amino acid sequence: CASSLVSTSTDTQYF.

The chain uses TRBV5-1 and TRBJ2-7, with D possibly being TRBD1 (5 bases). V dropped 2 bases and J dropped 3 bases, with 9 bases sitting between them. CDR1 is SGHRS and CDR2 is YFSETQ in the germline V gene. CDR3 length equals 13 residues. The CDR3 loop reads CASSLGRVYEQYF. In nucleotides, the CDR3 is TGCGCCAGCAGCTTAGGCAGGGTCTACGAGCAGTACTTC.

This clonotype was counted only a few times. The genes are TRBV9 and TRBJ2-5; the match to TRBD2 covers 8 bases. This CDR3 spans 16 amino acids. V was clipped by 0 bases and J by 2 bases; unmatched bases: 6. The germline CDR1 and CDR2 sequences are SGDLS and YYNGEE. The CDR3 loop reads CASSVGTSLGQETQYF. The CDR3 region has the DNA TGTGCCAGCAGCGTAGGGACTAGCCTGGGGCAAGAGACCCAGTACTTC.

This clonotype came up many times. The V call is TRBV24-1, the J call TRBJ2-5; TRBD1 is a possible D gene (6 bases). The germline V gene has CDR1 KGHDR and CDR2 SFDVKD. CDR3 length equals 15 residues. The V and J ends lost 4 bases and 0 bases respectively, with 11 bases between them. The CDR3 region is CATSDPGQYQETQYF. The CDR3 DNA reads as TGTGCCACCAGTGACCCCGGACAGTACCAAGAGACCCAGTACTTC.

In this sample, this clonotype turned up many times. The chain has TRBV29-1 and TRBJ2-7, with TRBD2 as a possible D gene (5 bases). The germline V gene has CDR1 SQVTM and CDR2 ANQGSEA. This CDR3 comprises 14 residues. The CDR3 DNA is TGCAGTAAGAGATCGAGAACTAGATCCCACGAGCAGTACTTC. Translating it yields CSKRSRTRSHEQYF.

This clonotype was picked up a small number of times. The CDR3 here is CASSPQTGDTEAFF. In DNA form, the CDR3 reads TGTGCCAGCTCACCACAGACGGGAGACACTGAAGCTTTCTTT. The V gene is TRBV18, the J gene TRBJ1-1; unclear D gene. CDR1 KGHSH and CDR2 LQKENI come from the germline V gene. The V and J ends lost 1 base and 3 bases respectively, with 9 bases between them. The CDR3 runs 14 residues.

Many counts were recorded for this clonotype. J is TRBJ2-2 and V is TRBV7-6; D unclear. The length of the CDR3 is 13 residues. Germline V gene data show CDR1 as SGHVS and CDR2 as FNYEAQ. V lost 5 bases, J lost 3 bases, and 7 bases lay in between. CDR3 amino acids: CASSPPYTGELFF. The CDR3 coding sequence is TGTGCCAGCAGCCCGCCATACACCGGGGAGCTGTTTTTT.

This clonotype was observed a handful of times. This chain links TRBV29-1 with TRBJ1-1; a weak D match, TRBD1 (5 bases). CDR1 and CDR2 (germline): SQVTM, ANQGSEA. The CDR3 runs 14 residues. Trimming cost V 4 bases and J 1 base, with 13 bases left between them. CDR3 loop: CSVVKAGRNTEAFF. Written as DNA, the CDR3 is TGCAGCGTTGTTAAGGCAGGGCGGAACACTGAAGCTTTCTTT.

This clonotype was seen many times. The chain is built from TRBV7-9 and TRBJ1-2; 9 nucleotides line up with TRBD1. Germline V lookup: CDR1 SEHNR, CDR2 FQNEAQ (reference sequence). The trim removed 4 bases at V and 5 bases at J, leaving 5 bases unmatched. CDR3 size: 14 residues. The CDR3 sequence is CASSWEGQGYGYTF. CDR3 sequence (DNA): TGTGCCAGCAGCTGGGAGGGACAGGGATATGGCTACACCTTC.

The V and J genes are TRBV7-2 and TRBJ2-3; 12 bases align to TRBD2. Germline values: CDR1 SGHTA, CDR2 FQGNSA. The length of the CDR3 is 14 residues. V was clipped by 3 bases and J by 11 bases; unmatched bases: 6. CDR3 sequence: CASSLASGGAKQYF. The DNA for the CDR3 is TGTGCCAGCAGCTTGGCTAGCGGGGGGGCTAAGCAGTATTTT.